These 5 T cell receptor beta chains share one sample of origin, sequenced in a study of T cell responses to AZD1222 COVID-19 vaccine. The table came from immunoSEQ multiplex PCR; TCRdb's copy has only in-frame clones and leaves some out. The sample lists about 120,000 clones, 87% occurring once. The specimen was peripheral blood, collected 28 days after the second AZD1222 dose. Receptors originate from an adult who received the AZD1222 COVID-19 vaccine.

The chain joins TRBV5-1 to TRBJ1-3, with D tentatively TRBD1 (6 bases). V lost 4 bases and J lost 4, with 18 bases in between. Germline lookup yields CDR1 SGHRS and CDR2 YFSETQ. CDR3 length equals 16 residues. The CDR3 reads CASSQDTGNLGNTIYF. The CDR3 DNA reads as TGCGCCAGCAGCCAGGACACAGGGAACTTGGGAAACACCATATATTTT. Filled out from reference TRBV5-1 and TRBJ1-3, the complete variable domain reads KAGVTQTPRYLIKTRGQQVTLSCSPISGHRSVSWYQQTPGQGLQFLFEYFSETQRNKGNFPGRFSGRQFSNSRSEMNVSTLELGDSALYLCASSQDTGNLGNTIYFGEGSWLTVV.

V is TRBV5-6 and J is TRBJ2-2, with a weak D call TRBD2 (5 bases). The V gene lost 0 bases and the J gene lost 2 bases, with 11 bases spanning the gap. The CDR3 contains 16 residues. Germline CDR1 and CDR2: SGHDT and YYEEEE. CDR3 protein: CASSLVKDSNTGELFF. The CDR3 region has the DNA TGTGCCAGCAGCTTGGTTAAGGACTCTAACACCGGGGAGCTGTTTTTT.

For the CDR3, the DNA is TGCGCCAGCAGTCAATCGATGCCCGATGCTGGAAACACCATATATTTT. Translation: CASSQSMPDAGNTIYF. The chain combines TRBV23-1 with TRBJ1-3; no clear D. TRBV23-1 is noted as an ORF with a role that remains uncertain. The V end was cut by 0 bases, the J end by 2 bases, with 11 bases between. CDR3 length: 16 amino acids.

Written as DNA, the CDR3 is TGTGCCAGCAGCGACCCCGGGACAGCTACTTTCTTTCGAAGTGGCTACACCTTC. Translation: CASSDPGTATFFRSGYTF. The V gene is TRBV9, the J gene TRBJ1-2; 7 nucleotides line up with TRBD1. Germline CDR1 and CDR2: SGDLS and YYNGEE. V shed 3 bases and J 7 bases; nucleotides not matched to a gene: 21. The CDR3 has 18 amino acids.

The chain links TRBV19 to TRBJ2-3; 7 nucleotides match TRBD2. The germline CDR1 and CDR2 sequences are LNHDA and SQIVND (reference sequence). V shed 3 bases, J shed 5 bases, and the junction held 8 bases outside the gene matches. The CDR3 loop spans 15 amino acids. CDR3 bases: TGTGCCAGTAGTATTTACTCGGGGAGGGGAGATACGCAGTATTTT. As protein: CASSIYSGRGDTQYF.